This passage covers 26 T cell receptor beta chains from one sample sequenced in a study of blood T cell repertoires in COVID-19. Only in-frame clones appear in the TCRdb table, and some are missing; sequencing was by immunoSEQ multiplex PCR. The sample carries around 97,000 clones, approximately 86% recorded once. Sequencing used peripheral blood. These receptors originate from a human donor in a cohort sampled during active COVID-19.

The rearrangement joins TRBV5-1 to TRBJ2-2, with D possibly being TRBD2 (6 bases). V was cut by 4 bases and J by 6 bases, with 22 bases left in between. This CDR3 comprises 17 residues. Germline CDR1 SGHRS, CDR2 YFSETQ. This CDR3 is CASSRRGGRYSPGELFF. As DNA, the CDR3 is TGCGCCAGCAGCCGGAGGGGCGGGCGATATAGCCCCGGGGAGCTGTTTTTT.

This clone occurred a few times. The chain uses TRBV11-2 and TRBJ2-7, with a possible D match to TRBD2 (5 bases). V lost 5 bases to trimming and J lost 4 bases, with 12 bases between them. Germline CDR1 is SGHAT and CDR2 is FQNNGV. This CDR3 has 13 residues. The CDR3 here is CASSIGSGYEQYF. DNA for the CDR3: TGTGCCAGCAGCATCGGGTCGGGATACGAGCAGTACTTC.

The chain combines TRBV24-1 with TRBJ2-7; TRBD2 is a possible D gene (5 bases). Trimming cost V 9 bases and J 3 bases, with 17 bases left between them. This CDR3 is built from 14 residues. CDR1 and CDR2 (germline): KGHDR, SFDVKD. The CDR3 DNA follows: TGTGCCACCCGCTTGGTAGGGAGAAGCTACGAGCAGTACTTC. Amino acids: CATRLVGRSYEQYF.

This chain uses TRBV3-1 (or the pseudogene TRBV3-2) with TRBJ2-5; the match to TRBD1 covers 12 bases. J gave up 3 bases and V 4 bases, and 9 bases lay outside the gene matches. The CDR3 is 17 residues long. The germline CDR1 and CDR2 sequences are LGHDT and YNNKEL (reference sequence). CDR3 in DNA: TGTGCCAGCAGCCGTGGCGTGGGACAGGGGGCCAAAGAGACCCAGTACTTC. It yields the protein CASSRGVGQGAKETQYF.

The table lists this clone with a count of one. The chain links TRBV29-1 to TRBJ2-1; 11 bases are a match to TRBD2. Per the germline V gene, CDR1 is SQVTM and CDR2 is ANQGSEA. The CDR3 totals 17 residues. V lost 0 bases and J lost 7; bases outside the gene matches: 11. The CDR3: CSVEDPGSGRAGNEQFF. The DNA for the CDR3 is TGCAGCGTTGAAGATCCGGGTAGCGGGAGGGCTGGAAATGAGCAGTTCTTC.

The chain combines TRBV7-6 with TRBJ2-5, with D possibly matching TRBD1 (6 bases). Trimming removed 1 base at V and 1 base at J, with 10 bases between. From germline, CDR1 is SGHVS and CDR2 FNYEAQ. This CDR3 has 15 residues. The CDR3 DNA sequence: TGTGCCAGCAGCTTAGTCAGGGGCTTCCAAGAGACCCAGTACTTC. This encodes CASSLVRGFQETQYF.

This sequence joins TRBV19 and TRBJ2-2, with D perhaps TRBD2 (6 bases). Trimming pared 4 bases from V and 5 bases from J, leaving 14 bases between. The V gene's germline CDR1 is LNHDA and CDR2 SQIVND (reference sequence). There are 15 residues in the CDR3. CDR3 residues: CASSKVGSGTGELFF. For the CDR3, the DNA is TGTGCCAGTAGTAAGGTCGGGAGCGGAACCGGGGAGCTGTTTTTT.

A few counts support this clone. The V gene is TRBV19, the J gene TRBJ1-1; possibly TRBD1 for D (5 bases). The CDR3 extends over 13 amino acids. V lost 1 base and J lost 9, with 12 bases in between. The germline gives CDR1 LNHDA, CDR2 SQIVND (reference sequence). The CDR3 DNA follows: TGTGCCAGTAGTATAGTTCAGGGACTGCAAGCTTTCTTT. Amino acid sequence: CASSIVQGLQAFF.

J is TRBJ2-1 and V is TRBV15; D is possibly TRBD2 (5 bases). The V end lost 4 bases, the J end lost 9 bases, and 25 bases lay between the germline ends. Germline V CDR1 and CDR2: LNHNV, YYDKDF (reference sequence). The CDR3 length is 17 residues. CDR3 sequence: CATSMTMGLEGWGEQFF. CDR3 bases: TGTGCCACCAGCATGACCATGGGTTTAGAGGGTTGGGGTGAGCAGTTCTTC.

This clone was counted a single time. Here the CDR3 DNA reads TGCGCCAGCAGTGGCGAAGTAAATGGTTCACCCCTCCACTTT. It yields the protein CASSGEVNGSPLHF. V gene TRBV10-2 combines with J gene TRBJ1-6, with no clear D. The germline V and J ends were trimmed by 4 bases and 9 bases, with 13 bases remaining between them. The CDR3 has 14 amino acids. Germline V lookup: CDR1 WSHSY, CDR2 SAAADI.

This clone was detected once. The rearrangement uses TRBV3-1 (or the pseudogene TRBV3-2) and TRBJ2-3; 9 positions agree with TRBD2. CDR1 is LGHDT, CDR2 YNNKEL, per germline (reference sequence). V trimming: 4 bases; J trimming: 5 bases; junction bases outside the gene matches: 10. The CDR3 is 16 amino acids. This CDR3 is CASSRTRGGRGDTQYF. CDR3 sequence (DNA): TGTGCCAGCAGCCGAACGCGGGGGGGCCGGGGAGATACGCAGTATTTT.

The chain is built from TRBV5-6 and TRBJ1-1; D gene unclear. The V end lost 1 base, the J end lost 4 bases, and 20 bases lay between the germline ends. The CDR3 spans 17 residues. Germline CDR1 and CDR2: SGHDT and YYEEEE. This CDR3 reads CASSLWRRPEVRTEAFF. CDR3 DNA: TGTGCCAGCAGCTTGTGGCGGAGGCCTGAAGTGCGCACTGAAGCTTTCTTT.

The rearrangement uses TRBV9 and TRBJ2-5; TRBD1 agrees at 8 bases. The V segment lost 2 bases and the J segment 5 bases; nucleotides outside the gene matches: 5. The CDR3 consists of 14 residues. CDR1 SGDLS and CDR2 YYNGEE come from the germline V gene. The CDR3 sequence is CASSVRGQWETQYF. The DNA of the CDR3 is TGTGCCAGCAGCGTCAGGGGGCAGTGGGAGACCCAGTACTTC.

The chain combines TRBV18 with TRBJ2-5; perhaps TRBD2 as D (5 bases). Trimming shortened V by 2 bases and J by 5 bases, and 12 bases separated the two germline ends. Per the germline V gene, CDR1 is KGHSH and CDR2 is LQKENI. CDR3 size: 14 residues. DNA of the CDR3: TGTGCCAGCTCACCAGAGACGGCGGGTGAGACCCAGTACTTC. As protein: CASSPETAGETQYF.

V and J are TRBV29-1 and TRBJ2-5; TRBD1 agrees at 8 bases. The CDR3 covers 15 residues. Germline values: CDR1 SQVTM, CDR2 ANQGSEA. After removal of 3 bases from V and 5 bases from J, the junction contained 11 bases not matched to a gene. The CDR3 spells CSVDSGQEVWETQYF. The CDR3, as DNA: TGCAGCGTTGATTCGGGACAGGAGGTTTGGGAGACCCAGTACTTC. Combining the CDR3 with reference TRBV29-1 and TRBJ2-5 gives the whole variable domain SAVISQKPSRDICQRGTSLTIQCQVDSQVTMMFWYRQQPGQSLTLIATANQGSEATYESGFVIDKFPISRPNLTFSTLTVSNMSPEDSSIYLCSVDSGQEVWETQYFGPGTRLLVL.

The V call is TRBV18, the J call TRBJ1-4, with 9 bases lining up with TRBD1. CDR1 KGHSH and CDR2 LQKENI come from the germline V gene. The V gene end was trimmed by 3 bases and the J gene end by 7 bases; junction bases not matched to a gene: 6. The length of the CDR3 is 15 residues. CDR3 region: CASSPRRQGGEKLFF. In DNA, the CDR3 is TGTGCCAGCTCACCTAGAAGACAGGGGGGTGAAAAACTGTTTTTT.

The rearrangement joins TRBV4-1 to TRBJ2-3, with a tentative D call TRBD2 (5 bases). The CDR3 spans 13 residues. The V end was cut by 5 bases, the J end by 5 bases, with 11 bases between. Germline CDR1 and CDR2: MGHRA and YSYEKL. The CDR3 nucleotides are TGCGCCAGCAGCTCCCTCGGAGGAGATACGCAGTATTTT. Its protein product is CASSSLGGDTQYF.

The chain links TRBV25-1 to TRBJ2-1, with 10 bases that match TRBD2. V was pared by 1 base and J by 0 bases, with 0 bases of the junction left unmatched. This CDR3 region has 16 residues. Germline V CDR1 and CDR2: MGHDK, SYGVNS. As DNA, the CDR3 is TGTGCCAGCAGTGAATGGACTAGCGGCTCCTACAATGAGCAGTTCTTC. Encoded protein: CASSEWTSGSYNEQFF.

The CDR3 protein is CASSLFTGTPEAFF. CDR3 sequence (DNA): TGTGCCAGCAGCTTGTTTACAGGGACCCCTGAAGCTTTCTTT. The gene calls are TRBV7-6 and TRBJ1-1, with a weak D call TRBD1 (6 bases). V was cut by 3 bases and J by 6 bases, with 14 bases left in between. Germline V gives CDR1 SGHVS, CDR2 FNYEAQ. This CDR3 has 14 residues.

V is TRBV27 and J is TRBJ2-1; 7 positions agree with TRBD2. This CDR3 is 14 amino acids long. The J segment lost 5 bases and the V segment lost 1 base, leaving 2 bases of the junction unmatched. Germline loops: CDR1 MNHEY, CDR2 SMNVEV (reference sequence). The chain's CDR3 is CASSLLGGNNEQFF. DNA of the CDR3: TGTGCCAGCAGTTTATTGGGGGGGAACAATGAGCAGTTCTTC.

The chain couples TRBV4-3 to TRBJ2-1; weak D call: TRBD2 (5 bases). Trimming left V 4 bases short and J 0 bases short, with 13 bases between. CDR3 size: 16 residues. The germline V gene encodes CDR1 LGHNA and CDR2 YSLEER. The CDR3 sequence is CASSPSAGYSYNEQFF. The DNA of the CDR3 is TGCGCCAGCAGCCCGTCGGCGGGCTACTCCTACAATGAGCAGTTCTTC.

The chain employs TRBV27 and TRBJ2-7; TRBD2 agrees at 9 bases. J was trimmed by 6 bases and V by 5 bases; bases with no gene match: 11. Germline V gives CDR1 MNHEY, CDR2 SMNVEV (reference sequence). CDR3 length equals 15 residues. The CDR3 nucleotides read TGTGCCAGCAGTATCCTTCCCGGGACTAGCTCCGAGCAGTACTTC. Protein: CASSILPGTSSEQYF.

The chain has TRBV29-1 and TRBJ1-1, with a weak D call TRBD1 (5 bases). With 4 bases removed from V and 1 base from J, the gap between germline ends came to 13 bases. This CDR3 comprises 14 residues. CDR1 is SQVTM and CDR2 is ANQGSEA in the germline V gene. Here the CDR3 reads CSVVPNRRNTEAFF. CDR3 DNA: TGCAGCGTTGTTCCTAACAGGCGGAACACTGAAGCTTTCTTT.

The chain joins TRBV28 to TRBJ1-5, with D hard to call. V lost 2 bases and J lost 2, with 10 bases in between. Germline lookup yields CDR1 MDHEN and CDR2 SYDVKM. The CDR3 sequence is 15 residues long. CDR3 nucleotides: TGTGCCAGCAGTTTAGAGCGGGCGGGCAATCAGCCCCAGCATTTT. Encoded protein: CASSLERAGNQPQHF.

The table lists this clone with a count of one. The V gene is TRBV30, the J gene TRBJ1-6; TRBD1 might be the D (5 bases). Germline CDR1 GTSNPN, CDR2 SVGIG (reference sequence). V lost 1 base and J lost 8, with 18 bases in between. The CDR3 is 16 residues long. This CDR3 is CAWSDPTGVFDSPLHF. CDR3 DNA sequence: TGTGCCTGGAGTGACCCAACGGGGGTCTTCGATTCACCCCTCCACTTT.

The gene calls are TRBV5-1 and TRBJ2-7, with 8 nucleotides matching TRBD1. Germline assignment: CDR1 SGHRS and CDR2 YFSETQ. The CDR3 consists of 13 residues. V gave up 5 bases and J gave up 4 bases; unmatched junction bases: 5. The CDR3 sequence is CASRWTGRYEQYF. Here the CDR3 DNA reads TGCGCCAGCAGGTGGACAGGGCGGTACGAGCAGTACTTC.